These T cell receptor beta chains were read from a single sample in a study of OX40 agonist ivuxolimab in advanced cancers. Generated by immunoSEQ multiplex PCR, the TCRdb table keeps only in-frame clones and is missing some. The table records about 41,000 clones, 75% to 85% of them present only once. The sample was CD4+ or CD8+ T cells sorted from blood, taken in a trial of the OX40 agonist ivuxolimab. These receptors were obtained from an adult with an advanced solid tumor such as melanoma, head and neck, liver or kidney cancer. Each CDR3 is given with its conserved first and last residue. D genes are given only for firm matches. Size is stated for part of the rows, as once, few or many counts, or as a class when the clone is expanded.

D gene: -; clone size: -; J gene: TRBJ2-7; V gene: TRBV6-6; CDR3 DNA: TGTGCCAGCAGAGGAACTGGTTCCTACGAGCAGTACTTC; CDR3 protein: CASRGTGSYEQYF
D gene: -; clone size: -; J gene: TRBJ2-5; V gene: TRBV18; CDR3 DNA: TGTGCCAGCTCACCACAAGAGACCCAGTACTTC; CDR3 protein: CASSPQETQYF
D gene: -; clone size: once; J gene: TRBJ1-2; V gene: TRBV5-1; CDR3 DNA: TGCGCCAGCAGCTTAATCCGTGGGGGCTATGGCTACACCTTC; CDR3 protein: CASSLIRGGYGYTF
D gene: TRBD2; clone size: -; J gene: TRBJ2-7; V gene: TRBV7-8; CDR3 DNA: TGTGCCAGCAGCGCGGGAGGGACAGTAATCCACGAGCAGTACTTC; CDR3 protein: CASSAGGTVIHEQYF
D gene: -; clone size: -; J gene: TRBJ2-2; V gene: TRBV7-3; CDR3 DNA: TGTGCCAGCAGCGGCAGCGGAAAGACGAACACCGGGGAGCTGTTTTTT; CDR3 protein: CASSGSGKTNTGELFF
D gene: TRBD2; clone size: -; J gene: TRBJ2-1; V gene: TRBV2; CDR3 DNA: TGTGCCAGCAGACCCCGGACTAGCGGGGGGTACAATGAGCAGTTCTTC; CDR3 protein: CASRPRTSGGYNEQFF
D gene: -; clone size: -; J gene: TRBJ1-4; V gene: TRBV4-1; CDR3 DNA: TGCGCCAGCAGCCAAGAAAACCAACCGGGGACATACCTGCGGAATGAAAAACTGTTTTTT; CDR3 protein: CASSQENQPGTYLRNEKLFF
D gene: -; clone size: -; J gene: TRBJ2-2; V gene: TRBV7-2; CDR3 DNA: TGTGCCAGCATCCCAACCGTCAAAGTTACCACCGGGGAGCTGTTTTTT; CDR3 protein: CASIPTVKVTTGELFF
D gene: -; clone size: -; J gene: TRBJ1-4; V gene: TRBV30; CDR3 DNA: TGTGCCTGGAGTGTACAGGGTTCTGAAAAACTGTTTTTT; CDR3 protein: CAWSVQGSEKLFF
D gene: -; clone size: -; J gene: TRBJ2-2; V gene: TRBV30; CDR3 DNA: TGTGCCTGGAGTCTAACTGGTGGGTTCACCGGGGAGCTGTTTTTT; CDR3 protein: CAWSLTGGFTGELFF
D gene: -; clone size: -; J gene: TRBJ1-2; V gene: TRBV29-1; CDR3 DNA: TGCAGCGCGGGACATAACTATGGCTACACCTTC; CDR3 protein: CSAGHNYGYTF
D gene: -; clone size: -; J gene: TRBJ2-5; V gene: TRBV4-1; CDR3 DNA: TGCGCCAGCAGCCCCTCTAGCGTCCAAGAGACCCAGTACTTC; CDR3 protein: CASSPSSVQETQYF
D gene: -; clone size: -; J gene: TRBJ1-5; V gene: TRBV5-1; CDR3 DNA: TGCGCCAGCAGCAGACAGGCGGGACAGCCCCAGCATTTT; CDR3 protein: CASSRQAGQPQHF
D gene: -; clone size: -; J gene: TRBJ1-3; V gene: TRBV30; CDR3 DNA: TGTGCCTGGAGCCTTTCCAGTGGAAACACCATATATTTT; CDR3 protein: CAWSLSSGNTIYF
D gene: TRBD1; clone size: -; J gene: TRBJ1-1; V gene: TRBV7-9; CDR3 DNA: TGTGCCAGCAGCCTCAGGACAGGGTCTGAAGCTTTCTTT; CDR3 protein: CASSLRTGSEAFF
D gene: -; clone size: -; J gene: TRBJ1-3; V gene: TRBV7-9; CDR3 DNA: TGTGCCAGCAGCTTAGGGACAGACGGAAACACCATATATTTT; CDR3 protein: CASSLGTDGNTIYF